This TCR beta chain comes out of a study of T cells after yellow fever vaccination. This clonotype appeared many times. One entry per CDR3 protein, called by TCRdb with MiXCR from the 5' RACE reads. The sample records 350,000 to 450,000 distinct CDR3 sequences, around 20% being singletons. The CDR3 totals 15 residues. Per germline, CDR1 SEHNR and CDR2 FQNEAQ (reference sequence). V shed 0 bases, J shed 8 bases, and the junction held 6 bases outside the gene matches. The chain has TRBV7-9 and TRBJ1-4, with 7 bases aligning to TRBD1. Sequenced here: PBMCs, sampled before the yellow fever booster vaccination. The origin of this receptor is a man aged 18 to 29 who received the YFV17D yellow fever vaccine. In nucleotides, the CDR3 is TGTGCCAGCAGCTTAGCAGGGGGCGGGCGAGAAAAACTGTTTTTT. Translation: CASSLAGGGREKLFF. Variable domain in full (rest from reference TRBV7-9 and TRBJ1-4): DTGVSQNPRHKITKRGQNVTFRCDPISEHNRLYWYRQTLGQGPEFLTYFQNEAQLEKSRLLSDRFSAERPKGSFSTLEIQRTEQGDSAMYLCASSLAGGGREKLFFGSGTQLSVL.